This passage covers 14 T cell receptor beta chains from one sample sequenced in a study of early T cells in non-severe SARS-CoV-2 infection. TCRdb re-called the 5' RACE reads through MiXCR, storing one row per CDR3 protein. The table has some 40,000 distinct CDR3 sequences, less than 6.5% seen once. The sample consisted of whole blood. These receptors originate from an adult who was a healthcare worker with PCR-confirmed SARS-CoV-2 infection or an uninfected control (not recorded which).

This clonotype was seen only a few times. The V call is TRBV12-3 or TRBV12-4, the J call TRBJ2-1; tentatively, D is TRBD1 (6 bases). The length of the CDR3 is 19 residues. V shed 6 bases and J shed 3 bases, with 27 bases lying between them. The DNA of the CDR3 is TGTGCCAGCAGCCACGACGGGACACCTAACCCTCCCCTCTACAATGAGCAGTTCTTC. Encoded protein: CASSHDGTPNPPLYNEQFF.

J is TRBJ1-1 and V is TRBV5-6; 10 bases map to TRBD1. Germline CDR1 is SGHDT and CDR2 is YYEEEE. There are 17 residues in the CDR3. The ends lost 0 bases at V and 1 base at J; junction bases unmatched: 6. CDR3 protein: CASSLAGTGDWNTEAFF. The CDR3 DNA is TGTGCCAGCAGCTTGGCCGGGACAGGGGATTGGAACACTGAAGCTTTCTTT.

At least ten counts were recorded for this clonotype. This chain joins TRBV7-9 and TRBJ2-2; unclear D gene. In germline, CDR1 is SEHNR, CDR2 FQNEAQ (reference sequence). The CDR3 length is 12 residues. V lost 6 bases and J 3 bases, leaving 5 bases between the germline ends. The CDR3 spells CASSRYTGELFF. CDR3 nucleotide sequence: TGTGCCAGCAGTAGATACACCGGGGAGCTGTTTTTT.

Here the CDR3 DNA reads TGCGCCAGCAGCCAAGATCGGGGACCCAGGAACACCGGGGAGCTGTTTTTT. Its protein is CASSQDRGPRNTGELFF. The chain links TRBV4-1 to TRBJ2-2, with D perhaps TRBD1 or TRBD2 (5 bases each). This CDR3 region has 17 residues. The V and J ends lost 0 bases and 1 base respectively, with 12 bases between them. Per the germline V gene, CDR1 is MGHRA and CDR2 is YSYEKL.

This clonotype was recorded a few times. The V call is TRBV9, the J call TRBJ1-2; no reliable D call. Trimming took 3 bases from V and 0 from J, leaving 6 bases between them. Germline assignment: CDR1 SGDLS and CDR2 YYNGEE. This CDR3 is 13 amino acids long. The CDR3 here is CASSGGTNYGYTF. Here the CDR3 DNA reads TGTGCCAGCAGCGGGGGTACTAACTATGGCTACACCTTC.

This clonotype was seen ten or more times. The V and J genes are TRBV7-8 and TRBJ2-1; no firm D call. Germline V gene lookup returns CDR1 SGHVS and CDR2 FQNEAQ. CDR3 length equals 11 residues. Trimming stripped 2 bases from V and 9 bases from J, with 5 bases between. The CDR3 reads CASSLMGEQFF. The DNA for the CDR3 is TGTGCCAGCAGCTTAATGGGTGAGCAGTTCTTC.

This clonotype was seen many times. The chain employs TRBV4-3 and TRBJ1-2; D might be TRBD1 (5 bases). The V gene's germline CDR1 is LGHNA and CDR2 YSLEER. This CDR3 is 15 amino acids long. V gave up 0 bases and J gave up 5 bases, with 13 bases separating them. The CDR3 region has the DNA TGCGCCAGCAGCCAAGATCTAAGACAGAGTTATGGCTACACCTTC. Translating it yields CASSQDLRQSYGYTF.

This clonotype came up many times. J is TRBJ2-1 and V is TRBV5-1; perhaps D is TRBD1 or TRBD2 (5 bases each). V lost 4 bases to trimming and J lost 2 bases, with 10 bases between them. CDR3 length: 14 amino acids. Germline lookup yields CDR1 SGHRS and CDR2 YFSETQ. The CDR3 sequence: CASSIRDPYNEQFF. The CDR3 DNA reads TGCGCCAGCAGCATCCGGGACCCCTACAATGAGCAGTTCTTC.

This clonotype came up many times. The chain has TRBV9 and TRBJ2-2; TRBD2 aligns across 9 bases. The CDR3 runs to 15 residues. Germline CDR1 SGDLS, CDR2 YYNGEE. The V and J ends lost 5 bases and 4 bases, in that order; junction bases with no gene match: 6. The CDR3 sequence: CASSARTSATGELFF. Written as DNA, the CDR3 is TGTGCCAGCAGTGCGAGGACTAGCGCCACCGGGGAGCTGTTTTTT.

Many counts were recorded for this clonotype. V is TRBV20-1 and J is TRBJ1-2; D ambiguous. Per germline, CDR1 DFQATT and CDR2 SNEGSKA (reference sequence). This CDR3 is 14 amino acids long. V gave up 0 bases and J gave up 2 bases, with 10 bases separating them. CDR3 bases: TGCAGTGCTAGAGATGAGGAGGGCAACTATGGCTACACCTTC. Its protein is CSARDEEGNYGYTF.

The sample holds many counts of this clonotype. This chain uses TRBV12-3 or TRBV12-4 with TRBJ1-4, with D possibly TRBD1 on 6 matching bases. V lost 6 bases, J lost 5 bases, and 10 bases lay in between. This CDR3 comprises 13 residues. In nucleotides, the CDR3 is TGTGCCAGCAGCCAAGGACAGAATGAAAAACTGTTTTTT. Its protein is CASSQGQNEKLFF.

The chain uses TRBV5-1 and TRBJ2-7, with D maybe TRBD1 (5 bases). Germline CDR1 SGHRS, CDR2 YFSETQ. CDR3 length: 16 amino acids. V lost 0 bases to trimming and J lost 2 bases, with 15 bases between them. CDR3 region: CASSLAPGRGTYEQYF. DNA of the CDR3: TGCGCCAGCAGCTTGGCCCCAGGTAGGGGTACCTACGAGCAGTACTTC.

In this sample, this clonotype turned up many times. V gene TRBV7-3 combines with J gene TRBJ2-2; TRBD2 matches 8 bases. The germline V gene encodes CDR1 SGHTA and CDR2 FQGTGA. The CDR3 length is 15 residues. Germline trimming cut 6 bases from V and 0 bases from J; bases unmatched to any gene: 3. CDR3 nucleotide sequence: TGTGCCAGCAGAGCGGGGGTATCGAACACCGGGGAGCTGTTTTTT. Amino acids: CASRAGVSNTGELFF.

This clonotype is medium-sized within its sample. Here the CDR3 reads CASSFLTGDSYNEQFF. In DNA form, the CDR3 reads TGTGCCAGCAGCTTCCTGACAGGGGACTCCTACAATGAGCAGTTCTTC. The chain uses TRBV7-6 and TRBJ2-1; 8 positions agree with TRBD1. This CDR3 has 16 residues. Germline trimming cut 3 bases from V and 0 bases from J; bases unmatched to any gene: 4. Germline CDR1 is SGHVS and CDR2 is FNYEAQ.